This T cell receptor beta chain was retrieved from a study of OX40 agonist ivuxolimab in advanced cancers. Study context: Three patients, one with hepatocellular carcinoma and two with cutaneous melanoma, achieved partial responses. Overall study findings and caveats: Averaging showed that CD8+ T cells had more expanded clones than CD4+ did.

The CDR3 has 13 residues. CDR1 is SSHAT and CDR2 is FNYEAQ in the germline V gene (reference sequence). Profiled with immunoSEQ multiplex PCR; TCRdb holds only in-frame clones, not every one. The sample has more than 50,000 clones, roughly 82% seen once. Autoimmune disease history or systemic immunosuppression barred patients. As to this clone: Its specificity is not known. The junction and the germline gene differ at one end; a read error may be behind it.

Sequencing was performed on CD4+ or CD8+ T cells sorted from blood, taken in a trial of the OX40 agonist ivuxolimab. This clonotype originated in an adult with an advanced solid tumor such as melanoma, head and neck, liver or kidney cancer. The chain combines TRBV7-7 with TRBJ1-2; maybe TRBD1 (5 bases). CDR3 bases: TGTGCTAGCAGCTCCGACAGAGGTTATGGCTACACCTTC. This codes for CASSSDRGYGYTF.